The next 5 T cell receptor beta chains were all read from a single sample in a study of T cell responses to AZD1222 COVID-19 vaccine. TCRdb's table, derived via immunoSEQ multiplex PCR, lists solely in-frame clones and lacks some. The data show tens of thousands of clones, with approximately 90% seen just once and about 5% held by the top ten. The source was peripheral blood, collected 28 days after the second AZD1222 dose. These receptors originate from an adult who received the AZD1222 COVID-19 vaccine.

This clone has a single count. The CDR3, as DNA: TGTGCCAGCAGCACTAGGGTTGGCGGCGGCTACACCTTC. This translates into CASSTRVGGGYTF. This chain connects TRBV7-9 to TRBJ1-2; D gene uncertain. The CDR3 is 13 amino acids. Trimming removed 5 bases from V and 8 bases from J, with 15 bases in between. Germline V CDR1 and CDR2: SEHNR, FQNEAQ (reference sequence).

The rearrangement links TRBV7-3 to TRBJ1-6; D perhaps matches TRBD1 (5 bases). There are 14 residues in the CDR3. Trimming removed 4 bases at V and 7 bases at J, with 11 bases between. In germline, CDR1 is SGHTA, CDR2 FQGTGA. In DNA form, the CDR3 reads TGTGCCAGCAGCTCGGGGACGGGAAATTCACCCCTCCACTTT. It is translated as CASSSGTGNSPLHF.

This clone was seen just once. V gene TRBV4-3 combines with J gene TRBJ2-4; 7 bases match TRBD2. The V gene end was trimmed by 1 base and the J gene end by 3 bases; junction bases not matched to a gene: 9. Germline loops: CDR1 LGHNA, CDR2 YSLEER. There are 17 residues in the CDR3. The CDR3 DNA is TGCGCCAGCAGCCAAGTTTTTGGACTAGTAGGCAAAAACATTCAGTACTTC. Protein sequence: CASSQVFGLVGKNIQYF.

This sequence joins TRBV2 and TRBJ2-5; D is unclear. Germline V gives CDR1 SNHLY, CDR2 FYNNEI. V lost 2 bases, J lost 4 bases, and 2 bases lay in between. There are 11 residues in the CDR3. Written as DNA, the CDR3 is TGTGCCAGCAGTGAACGAGAGACCCAGTACTTC. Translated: CASSERETQYF. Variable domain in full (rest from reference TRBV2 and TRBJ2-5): EPEVTQTPSHQVTQMGQEVILRCVPISNHLYFYWYRQILGQKVEFLVSFYNNEISEKSEIFDDQFSVERPDGSNFTLKIRSTKLEDSAMYFCASSERETQYFGPGTRLLVL.

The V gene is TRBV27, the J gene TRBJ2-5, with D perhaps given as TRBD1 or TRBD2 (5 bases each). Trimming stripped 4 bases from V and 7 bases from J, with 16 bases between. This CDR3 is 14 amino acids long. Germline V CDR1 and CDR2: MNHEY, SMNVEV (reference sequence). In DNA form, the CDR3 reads TGTGCCAGCAGTTCGCCGGGACGGACCAGGACCCAGTACTTC. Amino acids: CASSSPGRTRTQYF.